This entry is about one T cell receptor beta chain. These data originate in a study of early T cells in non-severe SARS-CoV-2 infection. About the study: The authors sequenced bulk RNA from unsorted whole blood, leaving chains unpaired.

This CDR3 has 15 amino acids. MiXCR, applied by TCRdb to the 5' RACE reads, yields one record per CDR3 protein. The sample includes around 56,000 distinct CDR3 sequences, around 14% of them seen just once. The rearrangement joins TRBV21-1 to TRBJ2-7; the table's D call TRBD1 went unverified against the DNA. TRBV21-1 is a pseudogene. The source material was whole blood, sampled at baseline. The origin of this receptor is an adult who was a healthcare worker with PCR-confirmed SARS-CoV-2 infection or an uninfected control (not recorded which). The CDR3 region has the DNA TGTGCCAGCAGCAAAGCGCTTCCCCGGTACTACGAGCAGTACTTC. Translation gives CASSKALPRYYEQYF.